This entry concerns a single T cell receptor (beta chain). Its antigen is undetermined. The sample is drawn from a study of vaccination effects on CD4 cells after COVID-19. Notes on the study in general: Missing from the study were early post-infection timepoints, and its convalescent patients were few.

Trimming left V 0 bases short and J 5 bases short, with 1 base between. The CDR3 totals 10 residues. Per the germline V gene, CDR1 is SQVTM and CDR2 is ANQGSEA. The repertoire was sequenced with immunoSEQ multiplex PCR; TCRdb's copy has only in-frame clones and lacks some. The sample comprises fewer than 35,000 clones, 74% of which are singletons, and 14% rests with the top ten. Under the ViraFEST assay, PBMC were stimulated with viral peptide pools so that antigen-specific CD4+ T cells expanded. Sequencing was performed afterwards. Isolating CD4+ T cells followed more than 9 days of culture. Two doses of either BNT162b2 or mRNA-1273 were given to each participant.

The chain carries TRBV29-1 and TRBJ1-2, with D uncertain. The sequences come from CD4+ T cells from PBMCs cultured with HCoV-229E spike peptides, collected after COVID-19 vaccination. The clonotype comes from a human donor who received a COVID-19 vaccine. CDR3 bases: TGCAGCGTTGAAGAATATGGCTACACCTTC. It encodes CSVEEYGYTF. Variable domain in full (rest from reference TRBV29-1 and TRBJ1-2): SAVISQKPSRDICQRGTSLTIQCQVDSQVTMMFWYRQQPGQSLTLIATANQGSEATYESGFVIDKFPISRPNLTFSTLTVSNMSPEDSSIYLCSVEEYGYTFGSGTRLTVV.